The subject of this entry is one T cell receptor (beta chain). This receptor's antigen is unknown. There are no base qualities to consult, and no much larger clone falls within one base. Ends trimmed: V by 5 bases, J by 2 bases; bases unmatched to a gene: 13. The CDR3 numbers 17 residues from cysteine through phenylalanine. Left in the record is the CDR3 DNA by itself, 51 bases read in frame from the first base. Reading the germline V gene gives CDR1 SGHTA and CDR2 FQGNSA. TCRbeta CDR3 regions were amplified from genomic DNA using the immunoSEQ Assay, a bias-controlled multiplex PCR. On the study's bioinformatics: The number of nucleated cells in each sample was estimated by amplification of reference gene primers within the assay. To quantify the absolute abundance of each unique TCRbeta CDR3 rearrangement, sequence reads were collapsed and filtered. Productive Simpson clonality was computed per sample as the square root of Simpson's diversity index over productive rearrangements. In TCRdb, the immuneACCESS table is reduced to in-frame sequences with V and J assigned. These tables do not hold every clone; where another copy was compared, an unresolved V gene accounts for under half, and the others remain unexplained. V, J and clone size are those of that table, while D and trimming were read from the DNA. The sample table holds about 68,000 clones, of which roughly nine tenths were seen once. The leading ten clones occupy 2% to 3% of the sample.

One collaborating source in Seattle enrolled patients during active infection and followed them longitudinally through the course of disease. The collaborating institutions used their own protocols to collect whole blood in K2EDTA tubes. For TCRbeta analysis, collaborators shipped samples as frozen whole blood, isolated PBMCs, or DNA extracted from either of those sample types. This sample was taken from a study of blood T cell repertoires in COVID-19 (dated by TCRdb to 2019 to 2021). Context from the whole study: Collaborator samples came from the United States, Italy and Spain and covered acute and convalescent phases of COVID-19. The material from the prospective study consisted of cDNA or gDNA derived from T cells, B-cell-depleted T cells, or PBMCs. The dataset comprised deeply sampled blood TCRbeta repertoires from subjects exposed to, actively infected with, or recovered from COVID-19. The repertoires were released in a freely available public database intended as a resource for research on the immune response to SARS-CoV-2. The samples were drawn from two sources: the first 160 participants of the ongoing ImmuneRACE study, and 950 to 1,500 subjects contributed by 6 global collaborators. A de-identified subject ID, COVID-19 status, age in years and sex were almost always included in the sample metadata. Where available, HLA class I and class II types were obtained from metadata supplied by the sample provider rather than from assay-based typing. Study-level results and caveats: Clinical and demographic metadata were provided uncurated, with the amount varying by source and participant.

The V gene is TRBV7-2 and the J gene is TRBJ2-7; a stretch of 9 junction bases matches TRBD1. This TCR derives from a man in his fifties or sixties with COVID-19, enrolled during active disease. Input material: peripheral blood. The CDR3 here reads CASSITSPGQGAYEQYF. The DNA is as follows: TGTGCCAGCAGCATTACTTCACCGGGACAGGGAGCCTACGAGCAGTACTTC. With the portions outside the CDR3 filled from the reference TRBV7-2 and TRBJ2-7 genes, the complete variable region becomes GAGVSQSPSNKVTEKGKDVELRCDPISGHTALYWYRQSLGQGLEFLIYFQGNSAPDKSGLPSDRFSAERTGGSVSTLTIQRTQQEDSAVYLCASSITSPGQGAYEQYFGPGTRLTVT.